This T cell receptor (beta chain) was sequenced in a study of shared clonotypes between healthy human individuals. This CDR3 region has 20 residues. After removal of 5 bases from V and 0 bases from J, the junction contained 16 bases not matched to a gene. Germline values: CDR1 LNHDA, CDR2 SQIVND (reference sequence). Assay: immunoSEQ multiplex PCR; the TCRdb copy retains only in-frame clones and omits some. The sample has more than 2 million clones, over 85% seen once; the top ten hold 0.13%. The source of this sequence is a man between 18 and 29 years old in good health. Sequencing used naive CD4+ T cells sorted from blood. The subset was: CD45RA+ positively selected. The chain employs TRBV19 and TRBJ2-6, with 7 nucleotides matching TRBD1. CDR3 region: CASSRSRTGGPYSGANVLTF. The CDR3 DNA sequence: TGTGCCAGTAGTCGAAGCCGGACAGGAGGACCCTACTCTGGGGCCAACGTCCTGACTTTC.